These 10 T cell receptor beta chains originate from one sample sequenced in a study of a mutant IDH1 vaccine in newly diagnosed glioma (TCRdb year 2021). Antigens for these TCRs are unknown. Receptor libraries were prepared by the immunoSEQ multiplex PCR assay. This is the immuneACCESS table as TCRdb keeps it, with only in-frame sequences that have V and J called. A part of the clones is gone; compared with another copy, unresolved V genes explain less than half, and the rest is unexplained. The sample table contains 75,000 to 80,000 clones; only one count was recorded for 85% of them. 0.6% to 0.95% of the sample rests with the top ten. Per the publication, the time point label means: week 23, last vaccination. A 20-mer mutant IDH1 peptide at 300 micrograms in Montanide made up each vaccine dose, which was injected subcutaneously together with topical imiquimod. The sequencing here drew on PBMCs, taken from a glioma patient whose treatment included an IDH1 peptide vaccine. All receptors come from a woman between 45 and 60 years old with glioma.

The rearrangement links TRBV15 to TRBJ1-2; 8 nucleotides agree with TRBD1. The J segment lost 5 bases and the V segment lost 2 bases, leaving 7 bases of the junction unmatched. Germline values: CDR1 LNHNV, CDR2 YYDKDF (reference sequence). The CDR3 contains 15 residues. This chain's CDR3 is CATSRPDRGEYGYTF. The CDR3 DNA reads TGTGCCACCAGCAGACCCGACAGGGGAGAATATGGCTACACCTTC.

CDR3 residues: CASKSRPSGTSGRCSYEQYF. DNA of the CDR3: TGTGCCAGCAAGTCACGGCCGAGCGGGACTAGCGGGAGGTGCTCCTACGAGCAGTACTTC. This rearrangement joins TRBV6-4 to TRBJ2-7; 15 nucleotides line up with TRBD2. After removal of 7 bases from V and 0 bases from J, the junction contained 16 bases not matched to a gene. CDR3 size: 20 residues. Germline values: CDR1 MRHNA, CDR2 SNTAGT.

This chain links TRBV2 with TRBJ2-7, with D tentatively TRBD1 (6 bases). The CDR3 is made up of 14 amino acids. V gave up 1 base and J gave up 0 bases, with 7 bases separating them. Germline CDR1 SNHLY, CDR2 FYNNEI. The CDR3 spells CASSEVGASYEQYF. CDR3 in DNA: TGTGCCAGCAGTGAAGTGGGGGCCTCCTACGAGCAGTACTTC.

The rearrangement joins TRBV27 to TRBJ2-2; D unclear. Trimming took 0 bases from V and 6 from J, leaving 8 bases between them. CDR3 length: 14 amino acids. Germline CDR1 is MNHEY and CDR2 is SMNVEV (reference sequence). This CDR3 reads CASSLSPVPGELFF. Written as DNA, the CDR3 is TGTGCCAGCAGTTTATCGCCCGTTCCCGGGGAGCTGTTTTTT.

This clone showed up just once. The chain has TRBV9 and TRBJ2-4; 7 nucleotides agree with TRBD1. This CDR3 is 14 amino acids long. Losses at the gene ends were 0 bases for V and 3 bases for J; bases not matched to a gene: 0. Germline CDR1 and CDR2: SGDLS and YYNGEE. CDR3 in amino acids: CASSVGDSKNIQYF. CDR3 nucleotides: TGTGCCAGCAGCGTAGGGGACAGCAAAAACATTCAGTACTTC.

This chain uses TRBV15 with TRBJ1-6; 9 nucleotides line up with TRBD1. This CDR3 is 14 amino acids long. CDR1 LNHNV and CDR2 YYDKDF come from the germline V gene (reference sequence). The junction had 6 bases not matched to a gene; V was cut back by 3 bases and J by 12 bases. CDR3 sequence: CATSRDRGVIPLHF. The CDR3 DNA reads TGTGCCACCAGCAGGGACAGGGGAGTGATACCCCTCCACTTT.

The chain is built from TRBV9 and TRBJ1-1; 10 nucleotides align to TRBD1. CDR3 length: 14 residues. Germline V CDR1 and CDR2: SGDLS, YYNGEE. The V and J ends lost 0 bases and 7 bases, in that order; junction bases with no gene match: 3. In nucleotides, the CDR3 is TGTGCCAGCAGCGTAGGACAGGGGGCGATTGAAGCTTTCTTT. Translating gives CASSVGQGAIEAFF.

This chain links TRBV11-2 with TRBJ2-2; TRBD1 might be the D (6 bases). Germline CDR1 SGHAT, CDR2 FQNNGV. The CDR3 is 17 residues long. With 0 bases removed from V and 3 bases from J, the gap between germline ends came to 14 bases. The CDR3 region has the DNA TGTGCCAGCAGCTTAGATGAGTACAGGGAGTACACCGGGGAGCTGTTTTTT. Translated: CASSLDEYREYTGELFF.

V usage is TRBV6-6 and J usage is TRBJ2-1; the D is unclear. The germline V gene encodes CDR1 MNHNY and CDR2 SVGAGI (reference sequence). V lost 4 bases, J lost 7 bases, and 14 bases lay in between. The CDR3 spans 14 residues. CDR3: CASSSPRMRNEQFF. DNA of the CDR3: TGTGCCAGCAGTTCCCCCCGGATGAGGAATGAGCAGTTCTTC.

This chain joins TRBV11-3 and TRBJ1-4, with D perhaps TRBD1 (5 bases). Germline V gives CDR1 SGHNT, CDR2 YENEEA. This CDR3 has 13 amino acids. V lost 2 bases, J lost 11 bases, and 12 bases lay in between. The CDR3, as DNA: TGTGCCAGCAGCTTAAACGAAGGGGACAAACTGTTTTTT. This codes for CASSLNEGDKLFF.